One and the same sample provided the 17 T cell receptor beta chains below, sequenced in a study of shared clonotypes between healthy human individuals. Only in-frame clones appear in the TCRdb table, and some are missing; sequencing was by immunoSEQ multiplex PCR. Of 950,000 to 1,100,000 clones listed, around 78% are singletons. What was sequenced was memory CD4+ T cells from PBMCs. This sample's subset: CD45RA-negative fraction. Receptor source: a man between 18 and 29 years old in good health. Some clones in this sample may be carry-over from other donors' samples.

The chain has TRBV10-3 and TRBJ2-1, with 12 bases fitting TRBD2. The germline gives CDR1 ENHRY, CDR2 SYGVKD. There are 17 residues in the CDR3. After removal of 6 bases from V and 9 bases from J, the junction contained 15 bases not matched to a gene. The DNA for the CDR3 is TGTGCCATCAGGCCCGATGGTGGGCTAGCGGGAGGGATTGAGCAGTTCTTC. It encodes CAIRPDGGLAGGIEQFF.

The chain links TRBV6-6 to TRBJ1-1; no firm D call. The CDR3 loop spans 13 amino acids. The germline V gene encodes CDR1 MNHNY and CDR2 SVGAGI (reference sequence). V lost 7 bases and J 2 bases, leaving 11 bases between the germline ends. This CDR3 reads CASKVDGNTEAFF. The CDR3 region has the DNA TGTGCCAGCAAAGTGGACGGTAACACTGAAGCTTTCTTT.

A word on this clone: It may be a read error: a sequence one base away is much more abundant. DNA for the CDR3: TGTGCCAGCAGCTTGGGACAGGGGTACTACGAGCAGTACTTC. It is translated as CASSLGQGYYEQYF. This chain links TRBV11-3 with TRBJ2-7; 10 bases agree with TRBD1. V shed 3 bases, J shed 3 bases, and the junction held 2 bases outside the gene matches. The CDR3 extends over 14 amino acids. Germline V gives CDR1 SGHNT, CDR2 YENEEA.

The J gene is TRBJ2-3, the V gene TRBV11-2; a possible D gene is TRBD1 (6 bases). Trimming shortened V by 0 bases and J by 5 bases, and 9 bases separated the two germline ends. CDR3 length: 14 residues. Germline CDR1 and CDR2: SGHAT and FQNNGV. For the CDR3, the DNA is TGTGCCAGCAGCTTAGATCAGGGGAGAGATACGCAGTATTTT. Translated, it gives CASSLDQGRDTQYF.

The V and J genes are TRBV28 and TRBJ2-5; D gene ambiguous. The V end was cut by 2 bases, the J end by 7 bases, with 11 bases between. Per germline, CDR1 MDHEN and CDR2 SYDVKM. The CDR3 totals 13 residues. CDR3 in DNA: TGTGCCAGCAGTTTACCCTCACCGGGGACCCAGTACTTC. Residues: CASSLPSPGTQYF. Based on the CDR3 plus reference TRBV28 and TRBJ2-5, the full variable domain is DVKVTQSSRYLVKRTGEKVFLECVQDMDHENMFWYRQDPGLGLRLIYFSYDVKMKEKGDIPEGYSVSREKKERFSLILESASTNQTSMYLCASSLPSPGTQYFGPGTRLLVL.

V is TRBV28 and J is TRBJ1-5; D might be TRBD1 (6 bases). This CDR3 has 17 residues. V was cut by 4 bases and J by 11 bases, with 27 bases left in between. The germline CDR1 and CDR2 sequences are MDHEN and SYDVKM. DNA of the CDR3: TGTGCCAGCAGTTCTCCGGGTCAGGGGAAAGCCCGAGCAGCCCAGCATTTT. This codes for CASSSPGQGKARAAQHF.

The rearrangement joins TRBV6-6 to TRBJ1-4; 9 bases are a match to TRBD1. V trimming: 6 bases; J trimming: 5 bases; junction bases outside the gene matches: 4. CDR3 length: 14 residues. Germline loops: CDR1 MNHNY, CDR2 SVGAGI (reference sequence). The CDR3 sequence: CASSPGQGNEKLFF. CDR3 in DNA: TGTGCCAGCAGCCCCGGACAGGGGAATGAAAAACTGTTTTTT.

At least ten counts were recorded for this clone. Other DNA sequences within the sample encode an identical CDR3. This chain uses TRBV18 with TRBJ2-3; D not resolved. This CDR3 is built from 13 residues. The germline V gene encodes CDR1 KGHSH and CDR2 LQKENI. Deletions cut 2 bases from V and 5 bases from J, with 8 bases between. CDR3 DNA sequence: TGTGCCAGCTCACCAGGGGTTGGAGATACGCAGTATTTT. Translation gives CASSPGVGDTQYF.

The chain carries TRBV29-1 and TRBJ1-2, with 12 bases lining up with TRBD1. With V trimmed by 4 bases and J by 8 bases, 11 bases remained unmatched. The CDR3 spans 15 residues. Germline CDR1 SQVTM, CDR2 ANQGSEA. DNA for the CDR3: TGCAGCGTTGGAGCTCGGGACAGGGGGCTAGGGGGCTACACCTTC. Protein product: CSVGARDRGLGGYTF.

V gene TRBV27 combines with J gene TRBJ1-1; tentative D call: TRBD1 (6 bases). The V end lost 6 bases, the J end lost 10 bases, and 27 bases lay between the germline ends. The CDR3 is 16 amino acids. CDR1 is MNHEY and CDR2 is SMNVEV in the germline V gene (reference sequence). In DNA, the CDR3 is TGTGCCAGCAGCTACTCCGGGGTATGGGGGCCTACGAGAGCTTTCTTT. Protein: CASSYSGVWGPTRAFF.

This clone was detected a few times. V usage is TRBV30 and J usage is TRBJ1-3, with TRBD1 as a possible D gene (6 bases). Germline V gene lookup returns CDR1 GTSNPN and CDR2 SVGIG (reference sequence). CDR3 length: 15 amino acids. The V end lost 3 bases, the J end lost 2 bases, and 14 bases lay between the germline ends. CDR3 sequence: CAWRQGGTAGNTIYF. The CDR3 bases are TGTGCCTGGAGACAAGGGGGGACGGCTGGAAACACCATATATTTT.

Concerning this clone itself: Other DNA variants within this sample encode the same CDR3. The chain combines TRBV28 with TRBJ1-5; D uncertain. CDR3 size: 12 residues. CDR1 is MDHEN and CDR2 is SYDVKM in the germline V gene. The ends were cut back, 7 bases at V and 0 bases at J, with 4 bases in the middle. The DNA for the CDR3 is TGTGCCAGCACGGATAGCAATCAGCCCCAGCATTTT. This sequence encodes CASTDSNQPQHF.

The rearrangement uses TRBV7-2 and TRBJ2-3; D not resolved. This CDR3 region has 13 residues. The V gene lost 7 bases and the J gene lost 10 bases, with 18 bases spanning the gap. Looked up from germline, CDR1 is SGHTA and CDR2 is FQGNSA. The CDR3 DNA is TGTGCCAGCACCTCTTCGACGATGTGGTCGCAGTATTTT. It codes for CASTSSTMWSQYF.

CDR3 nucleotide sequence: TGTGCCAGTAGTAAACAGGGTCATCAACTCTACGAGCAGTACTTC. Translated, it gives CASSKQGHQLYEQYF. The chain has TRBV19 and TRBJ2-7; tentatively, D is TRBD1 (6 bases). Between the trimmed V and J ends, which lost 4 bases and 3 bases, there was a span of 16 bases. Germline V gives CDR1 LNHDA, CDR2 SQIVND (reference sequence). This CDR3 contains 15 residues.

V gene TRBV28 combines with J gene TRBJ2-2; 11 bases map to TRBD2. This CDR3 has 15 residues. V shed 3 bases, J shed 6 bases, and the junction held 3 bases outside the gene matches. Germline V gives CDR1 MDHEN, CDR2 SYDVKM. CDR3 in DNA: TGTGCCAGCAGTTTCGCTAGCGGGAGGTCCGGGGAGCTGTTTTTT. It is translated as CASSFASGRSGELFF.

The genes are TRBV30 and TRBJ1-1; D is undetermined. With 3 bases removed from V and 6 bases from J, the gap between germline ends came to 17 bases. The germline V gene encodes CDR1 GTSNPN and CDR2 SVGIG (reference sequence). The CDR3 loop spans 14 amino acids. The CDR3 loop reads CAWSPDASGAEAFF. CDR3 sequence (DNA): TGTGCCTGGAGCCCCGACGCCAGCGGCGCTGAAGCTTTCTTT.

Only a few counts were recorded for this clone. CDR3 DNA: TGTGCCAGCAGTTCGGGACAGGCGGCCGAGCAGTACTTC. Residues: CASSSGQAAEQYF. The gene calls are TRBV7-2 and TRBJ2-7; 8 bases map to TRBD1. This CDR3 has 13 residues. Germline values: CDR1 SGHTA, CDR2 FQGNSA. The V segment lost 6 bases and the J segment 6 bases; nucleotides outside the gene matches: 7.